This TCR beta chain was sequenced in a study of T cell responses to AZD1222 COVID-19 vaccine. Sequencing was performed with immunoSEQ multiplex PCR; in TCRdb, only in-frame clones are kept and a portion is missing. Counted here are over 100,000 clones, about nine tenths occurring once; the ten biggest clones make up 4% to 6%. The V gene lost 4 bases and the J gene lost 7 bases, with 8 bases spanning the gap. Germline values: CDR1 LGHDT, CDR2 YNNKEL (reference sequence). The CDR3 is 12 amino acids. The source was peripheral blood, collected on day 0 of AZD1222 vaccination. This receptor was identified in an adult in good health. The chain carries TRBV3-1 (or the pseudogene TRBV3-2) and TRBJ2-1; no clear D gene. The CDR3 nucleotides are TGTGCCAGCAGCCTCTGGGGAAATGAGCAGTTCTTC. This translates into CASSLWGNEQFF.